This record concerns one TCR beta chain sequence. The repertoire was sequenced with immunoSEQ multiplex PCR; TCRdb's copy has only in-frame clones and lacks some. The sample lists fewer than 85,000 clones, about 90% occurring once. The data derive from a study of OX40 agonist ivuxolimab in advanced cancers. Across the whole study: Patients received the agonistic anti-OX40 (CD134) antibody ivuxolimab. At doses from 0.01 to 10 mg/kg, patients were given intravenous ivuxolimab every 2 weeks.

Collection of blood occurred at baseline, at cycle 4 day 1, and at cycle 7 day 1. The CDR3 is 14 amino acids. V dropped 4 bases and J dropped 5; count of bases not matched to a gene: 7. Germline values: CDR1 SGHRS, CDR2 YFSETQ. The chain joins TRBV5-1 to TRBJ1-1; TRBD1 agrees at 8 bases. Here the sequenced sample was CD4+ or CD8+ T cells sorted from blood, taken in a trial of the OX40 agonist ivuxolimab. The origin of this receptor is an adult with an advanced solid tumor such as melanoma, head and neck, liver or kidney cancer. In nucleotides, the CDR3 is TGCGCCAGCAGCCTACAGGGGGAGCTGACTGAAGCTTTCTTT. Translated, it gives CASSLQGELTEAFF. The whole variable domain, filled in from reference TRBV5-1 and TRBJ1-1, reads KAGVTQTPRYLIKTRGQQVTLSCSPISGHRSVSWYQQTPGQGLQFLFEYFSETQRNKGNFPGRFSGRQFSNSRSEMNVSTLELGDSALYLCASSLQGELTEAFFGQGTRLTVV.